This T cell receptor beta chain emerged from a study of patients and donors after allogeneic stem cell transplantation. The CDR3 sequence is 17 residues long. Germline lookup yields CDR1 MNHNS and CDR2 SASEGT. The V and J ends lost 3 bases and 2 bases, in that order; junction bases with no gene match: 9. TCRdb re-analysed the RT-PCR reads in MiXCR, keeping a single row per CDR3 protein. The sample contains 400,000 to 500,000 distinct CDR3 sequences, 16% of which appear only once. This clonotype was sampled from a human donor who was either an allogeneic HSCT recipient or a stem cell or donor lymphocyte infusion donor (not recorded which). It is not recorded whose cells these are; they may come from a transplant donor. The genes are TRBV6-1 and TRBJ2-2; 7 positions agree with TRBD1. Sequencing used blood, either unsorted or a sorted T cell fraction (not recorded which). The CDR3 DNA sequence: TGTGCCAGCAGTGAGGGGAGACAGGGAGTTAACACCGGGGAGCTGTTTTTT. Protein sequence: CASSEGRQGVNTGELFF.